Below, one T cell receptor beta chain is given with its context. The data originate from a study of PD-1 blockade in classical Hodgkin lymphoma. Sequenced by immunoSEQ multiplex PCR; TCRdb stores in-frame clones only, minus some. The table includes fewer than 100,000 clones, under 95% detected once. The CDR3 consists of 17 residues. Trimming took off 3 bases at V and 0 bases at J, with 15 bases between the two ends. Per germline, CDR1 ENHRY and CDR2 SYGVKD. Time point reported: cycle 4 day 1 (C4D1), after five to seven weeks of nivolumab. Relapses following autologous stem cell transplantation were seen in all patients, with brentuximab vedotin exposure varying.

The starting material was peripheral blood mononuclear cells (PBMCs), obtained before the fourth cycle of nivolumab. The TCR sequence derives from a human donor with classical Hodgkin lymphoma. The chain carries TRBV10-3 and TRBJ1-3, with D unresolved. In DNA form, the CDR3 reads TGTGCCATCAGTGATTCTGGGGTATTAAACTCTGGAAACACCATATATTTT. It is translated as CAISDSGVLNSGNTIYF.